The source of this TCR beta chain is a study of Ad26.COV2.S vaccination and SARS-CoV-2 variants. Turning to the study itself: The authors gave Ad26.COV2.S intramuscularly, either once or twice 56 days apart. General study findings and limits: Similar non-spike TCR breadth was seen in vaccine and placebo recipients.

TCRdb's table, derived via immunoSEQ multiplex PCR, lists solely in-frame clones and lacks some. Of some 290,000 clones in the sample, around four fifths were seen once. As for this clone: The antigen is unknown.

The CDR3 length is 14 residues. The V gene's germline CDR1 is LGHNT and CDR2 FRNRAP. Trimming stripped 8 bases from V and 2 bases from J, with 16 bases between. Treatment described: some 20 received Ad26.COV2.S at low or high dose, single or two shots; 5 received placebo; per-sample allocation not given. The samples were gathered on day 63 after the first injection of vaccine or placebo. In Boston, the donor was an adult between 18-55 years of age. The chain couples TRBV12-5 to TRBJ2-7; TRBD1 might be the D (6 bases). The TCR sequence derives from a person between 18 and 59 years old who received the Ad26.COV2.S COVID-19 vaccine or a placebo. This material consisted of peripheral blood, taken in a trial of Ad26.COV2.S vaccine versus placebo. CDR3 protein: CASLTGTQPYEQYF. CDR3 bases: TGTGCTAGTCTTACCGGGACACAGCCCTACGAGCAGTACTTC. The whole variable domain, filled in from reference TRBV12-5 and TRBJ2-7, reads DARVTQTPRHKVTEMGQEVTMRCQPILGHNTVFWYRQTMMQGLELLAYFRNRAPLDDSGMPKDRFSAEMPDATLATLKIQPSEPRDSAVYFCASLTGTQPYEQYFGPGTRLTVT.